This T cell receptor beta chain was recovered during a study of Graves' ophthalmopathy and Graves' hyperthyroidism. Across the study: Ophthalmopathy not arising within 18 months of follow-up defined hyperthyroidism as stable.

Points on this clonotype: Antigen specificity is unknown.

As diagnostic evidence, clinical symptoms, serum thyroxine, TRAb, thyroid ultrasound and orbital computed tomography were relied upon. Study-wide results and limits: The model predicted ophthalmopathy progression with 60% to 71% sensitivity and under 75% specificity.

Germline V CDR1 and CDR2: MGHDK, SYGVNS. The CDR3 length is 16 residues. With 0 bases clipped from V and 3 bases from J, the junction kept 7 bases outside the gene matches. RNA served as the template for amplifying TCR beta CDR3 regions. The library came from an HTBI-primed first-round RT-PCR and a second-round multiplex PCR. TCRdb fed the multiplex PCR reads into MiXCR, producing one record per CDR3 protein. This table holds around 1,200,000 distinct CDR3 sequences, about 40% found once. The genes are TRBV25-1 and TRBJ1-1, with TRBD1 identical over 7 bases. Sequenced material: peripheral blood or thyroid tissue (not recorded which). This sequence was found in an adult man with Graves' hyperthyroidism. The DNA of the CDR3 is TGTGCCAGCAGTGAATACGGCAGGGGGATTGACACTGAAGCTTTCTTT. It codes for CASSEYGRGIDTEAFF.